This T cell receptor beta chain was captured in a study of vaccination and CD4 T cells after COVID-19. Study context: Overlapping SARS-CoV-2, HCoV-NL63, HCoV-OC43 and HCoV-229E spike peptides were used to stimulate cells.

Regarding treatment: approximately nine-day PBMC culture with coronavirus spike peptide pools or control peptides (ViraFEST assay). Fresh IL-2 medium was used to replace half of the medium on days 3 and 7. CDR3 length: 14 residues. The germline V gene has CDR1 MNHNS and CDR2 SASEGT. V dropped 7 bases and J dropped 4; count of bases not matched to a gene: 6. The Oncomine TCR Beta short-read assay generated sequence data from the DNA of cultured CD4+ T cells. TCRdb analysed the PCR reads with MiXCR anew, one entry per CDR3 protein. The data show about 20,000 distinct CDR3 sequences, 65% to 70% seen once. This clonotype was counted a few times. What it recognizes is unknown.

The sequenced sample was CD4+ T cells from blood, cultured in vitro. The V gene is TRBV6-1, the J gene TRBJ1-4; 7 nucleotides line up with TRBD1. This clonotype was sampled from a human donor who had recovered from COVID-19. CDR3 region: CASKERGLNEKLFF. CDR3 DNA: TGTGCCAGCAAGGAGAGGGGGCTTAATGAAAAACTGTTTTTT.